The entry below describes one T cell receptor (beta chain). These data are taken from a study of T cell responses to AZD1222 COVID-19 vaccine. V lost 6 bases to trimming and J lost 0 bases; unmatched junction nucleotides: 12. This CDR3 is 18 amino acids long. Germline assignment: CDR1 MNHEY and CDR2 SMNVEV (reference sequence). The protocol was immunoSEQ multiplex PCR, while the TCRdb copy is restricted to in-frame clones and leaves out a portion. The sample yields fewer than 150,000 clones, approximately 94% seen once. Sequenced material: peripheral blood, taken 28 days after the second AZD1222 dose. This TCR came from an adult who received the AZD1222 COVID-19 vaccine. This chain links TRBV27 with TRBJ1-5; 9 bases match TRBD1. Here the CDR3 DNA reads TGTGCCAGCAGGCCGAAGGGACAGGGACAATATAGCAATCAGCCCCAGCATTTT. It translates to CASRPKGQGQYSNQPQHF.